This TCR beta chain was obtained from a study of early T cells in non-severe SARS-CoV-2 infection. Study summary: The chains were unpaired, and the sequenced material was bulk RNA from unsorted whole blood. Points from the study as a whole: VDJdb matches were skewed toward anti-spike CD8 T cell responses.

On this clonotype itself: As yet, its antigen is unknown.

Individually, cDNA molecules had unique molecular identifiers attached to them. Each CDR3 protein is one row after TCRdb ran MiXCR on the 5' RACE reads. This table has over 100,000 distinct CDR3 sequences, around 13% appearing once. CDR3 size: 12 residues. Germline assignment: CDR1 DFQATT and CDR2 SNEGSKA (reference sequence). This sequence joins TRBV20-1 and TRBJ2-2; possibly TRBD2 for D (6 bases). This clonotype was obtained from an adult who was a healthcare worker with PCR-confirmed SARS-CoV-2 infection or an uninfected control (not recorded which). What was sequenced was whole blood. The CDR3 nucleotides read TGCAGGGGCGGGAAGAACACCGGGGAGCTGTTTTTT. It specifies CRGGKNTGELFF.